The T cell receptor (beta chain) under discussion was sequenced for a study of beta chain features in type 1 diabetes. Looking at the study overall: Cell yields, gender and age were comparable in patients and healthy donors. Sorted cells, approximately 110 million in number, were examined across all samples.

In this sample, this clone turned up a few times. It was via CD45RO/CCR7/CD25/CD127/CD95/CD27 that CD4+ naive, central memory, regulatory and stem cell-like memory cells were sorted. Every bit of the isolated RNA underwent reverse transcription, so sequencing read expressed TCRB transcripts. Assay used: immunoSEQ multiplex PCR; TCRdb lists only in-frame clones, some missing. Of hundreds of thousands of clones in the sample, 9% to 10% were seen once. The germline V gene encodes CDR1 SGHVS and CDR2 FQNEAQ. The CDR3 contains 13 residues. Trimming pared 3 bases from V and 5 bases from J, leaving 11 bases between.

Sequencing was performed on naive CD4+ T cells from blood. The TCR originated in a woman in her late teens or twenties in good health. This chain connects TRBV7-8 to TRBJ2-7, with D tentatively TRBD1 (6 bases). CDR3 nucleotide sequence: TGTGCCAGCAGCTTGGCAGGGGCCAACGAGCAGTACTTC. This encodes CASSLAGANEQYF.